This TCR beta chain was sequenced in a study of memory CD4+ T cells and cytomegalovirus serostatus. Single viable CD3+CD4+CD8-CD45RO+ cells were sorted as the memory CD4+ T cells. Study-level points and caveats: Each of 65 to 75 CMV-associated TCRbeta sequences occurred in one to five individuals. Repertoires predicted CMV serostatus with median bootstrapped AUC of about 0.96.

On this clone itself: Its antigen is not known.

Germline-derived CDR1 and CDR2 are MNHEY and SMNVEV (reference sequence). Trimming took off 3 bases at V and 5 bases at J, with 24 bases between the two ends. The CDR3 covers 18 residues. Assay: immunoSEQ multiplex PCR; the TCRdb copy retains only in-frame clones and omits some. This repertoire shows about 41,000 clones, roughly 80% found once; its top ten account for approximately 0.77%. The material sequenced was memory CD4+ T cells from blood. This TCR derives from an adult in good health and CMV-seronegative. This chain joins TRBV27 and TRBJ2-3; tentatively, D is TRBD2 (5 bases). In DNA, the CDR3 is TGTGCCAGCAGTTTTGACCCCTCTATGCGCAGAGCGGAAGATACGCAGTATTTT. Its translation is CASSFDPSMRRAEDTQYF.